Included here is one T cell receptor beta chain sequence, with context. Its antigen is currently unknown. Sequencing was performed with immunoSEQ multiplex PCR; in TCRdb, only in-frame clones are kept and a portion is missing. The table shows roughly 200,000 clones, with 65% to 80% occurring only once. This specimen comes from a study of shared clonotypes between healthy human individuals. Notes on the study in general: Incompleteness in sorted-subset sequencing, despite large depth, was shown by rarefaction.

Trimming shortened V by 0 bases and J by 0 bases, and 8 bases separated the two germline ends. The CDR3 spans 15 residues. CDR1 is SGHKS, CDR2 YYEKEE, per germline (reference sequence). Sequences were obtained from memory CD4+ T cells sorted from blood. As to subset: CD45RA-negative fraction. This receptor was identified in a man aged 25-45 years in good health. The chain employs TRBV5-5 and TRBJ2-3, with D possibly being TRBD2 (6 bases). DNA of the CDR3: TGTGCCAGCAGCTTGGTACTAGCTAGCACAGATACGCAGTATTTT. It yields the protein CASSLVLASTDTQYF.